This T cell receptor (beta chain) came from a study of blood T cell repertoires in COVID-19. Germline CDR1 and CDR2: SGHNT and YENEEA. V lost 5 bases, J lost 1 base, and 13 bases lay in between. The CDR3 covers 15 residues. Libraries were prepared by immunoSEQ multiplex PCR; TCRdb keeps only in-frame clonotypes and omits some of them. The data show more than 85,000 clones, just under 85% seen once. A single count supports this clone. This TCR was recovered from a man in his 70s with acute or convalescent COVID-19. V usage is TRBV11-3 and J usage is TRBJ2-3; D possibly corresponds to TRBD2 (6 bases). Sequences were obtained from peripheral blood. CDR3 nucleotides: TGTGCCAGCAGCCGGGTCGGGAGCGGCACAGATACGCAGTATTTT. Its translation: CASSRVGSGTDTQYF.